Presented here are 16 T cell receptor beta chains from one specimen sequenced in a study of long-term antiretroviral therapy in people with HIV. They ran version v3.0 of the immunoSEQ assay at survey level. Using immunoSEQ multiplex PCR, the repertoire was profiled, and TCRdb retains in-frame clones only, with some absent. This sample has about 21,000 clones, with roughly four fifths found just once. The input for sequencing was unsorted PBMCs, taken 0.5 years after starting antiretroviral therapy. Every receptor here comes from a man aged 18 to 35 with HIV.

V and J are TRBV5-6 and TRBJ2-1; the match to TRBD2 covers 10 bases. The CDR3 runs 16 residues. The germline V gene encodes CDR1 SGHDT and CDR2 YYEEEE. V shed 4 bases, J shed 1 base, and the junction held 5 bases outside the gene matches. CDR3 loop: CASSDPLAGSYNEQFF. DNA of the CDR3: TGTGCCAGCAGCGATCCACTAGCGGGGTCCTACAATGAGCAGTTCTTC.

The chain has TRBV10-2 and TRBJ1-2, with D uncertain. Germline values: CDR1 WSHSY, CDR2 SAAADI. This CDR3 comprises 15 residues. V shed 2 bases and J shed 2 bases, with 12 bases lying between them. The DNA for the CDR3 is TGCGCCAGCAGTGAGACGATACCCGCGAACTATGGCTACACCTTC. Amino acid sequence: CASSETIPANYGYTF.

This chain links TRBV6-1 with TRBJ2-7; the D gene is possibly TRBD1 (6 bases). V was clipped by 2 bases and J by 1 base, with 12 bases between them. Per germline, CDR1 MNHNS and CDR2 SASEGT. The CDR3 has 15 amino acids. In DNA, the CDR3 is TGTGCCAGCAGTGAAAGGACAGAAGGATCCTACGAGCAGTACTTC. Encoded protein: CASSERTEGSYEQYF.

This rearrangement joins TRBV28 to TRBJ2-7; possibly TRBD2 for D (5 bases). In germline, CDR1 is MDHEN, CDR2 SYDVKM. Trimming took 2 bases from V and 3 from J, leaving 17 bases between them. The CDR3 consists of 16 residues. The CDR3 sequence: CASSLNLIGDNYEQYF. CDR3 nucleotide sequence: TGTGCCAGCAGTTTAAACTTAATCGGGGATAACTACGAGCAGTACTTC.

The genes are TRBV5-5 and TRBJ2-1; 8 bases fit TRBD1. V shed 2 bases, J shed 3 bases, and the junction held 13 bases outside the gene matches. From germline, CDR1 is SGHKS and CDR2 YYEKEE (reference sequence). The CDR3 has 18 residues. CDR3 DNA sequence: TGTGCCAGCAGCTTTCCCTCTTCCAACAGGGGGAACTACAATGAGCAGTTCTTC. Amino acid sequence: CASSFPSSNRGNYNEQFF. Complete variable domain (other parts from reference TRBV5-5 and TRBJ2-1): DAGVTQSPTHLIKTRGQQVTLRCSPISGHKSVSWYQQVLGQGPQFIFQYYEKEERGRGNFPDRFSARQFPNYSSELNVNALLLGDSALYLCASSFPSSNRGNYNEQFFGPGTRLTVL.

This clone was detected a few times. J is TRBJ1-4 and V is TRBV28; D gene unclear. The CDR3 runs to 12 residues. V lost 3 bases and J lost 8, with 7 bases in between. Per the germline V gene, CDR1 is MDHEN and CDR2 is SYDVKM. The CDR3 is CASSLFGEKLFF. The CDR3 coding sequence is TGTGCCAGCAGTTTGTTCGGGGAAAAACTGTTTTTT. The full variable domain, completed using reference TRBV28 and TRBJ1-4, is DVKVTQSSRYLVKRTGEKVFLECVQDMDHENMFWYRQDPGLGLRLIYFSYDVKMKEKGDIPEGYSVSREKKERFSLILESASTNQTSMYLCASSLFGEKLFFGSGTQLSVL.

The chain carries TRBV6-4 and TRBJ1-5; D might be TRBD1 (5 bases). The CDR3 covers 16 residues. Trimming stripped 8 bases from V and 5 bases from J, with 22 bases between. Germline V CDR1 and CDR2: MRHNA, SNTAGT. CDR3 DNA: TGTGCCAGCGACCCCGCAGGGAACTACTTCCATCAGCCCCAGCATTTT. It is translated as CASDPAGNYFHQPQHF.

The V call is TRBV30, the J call TRBJ1-1; D call uncertain. This CDR3 spans 13 amino acids. V lost 2 bases and J lost 3, with 10 bases in between. Germline-derived CDR1 and CDR2 are GTSNPN and SVGIG (reference sequence). The CDR3 DNA follows: TGTGCCTGGAGTCCAGGTTGGGACACTGAAGCTTTCTTT. Amino acids: CAWSPGWDTEAFF. Drawing the rest from reference TRBV30 and TRBJ1-1, the complete variable domain is SQTIHQWPATLVQPVGSPLSLECTVEGTSNPNLYWYRQAAGRGLQLLFYSVGIGQISSEVPQNLSASRPQDRQFILSSKKLLLSDSGFYLCAWSPGWDTEAFFGQGTRLTVV.

The chain combines TRBV27 with TRBJ2-1; the D gene is possibly TRBD2 (5 bases). CDR1 is MNHEY, CDR2 SMNVEV, per germline (reference sequence). Trimming removed 5 bases at V and 10 bases at J, with 9 bases between. CDR3 length: 11 residues. CDR3 nucleotides: TGTGCCAGCAGTCCGGGAAGAGAGCAGTTCTTC. Amino acid sequence: CASSPGREQFF.

The chain uses TRBV25-1 and TRBJ2-7, with no clear D. The V end lost 11 bases, the J end lost 2 bases, and 4 bases lay between the germline ends. The CDR3 is 9 amino acids. Germline CDR1 and CDR2: MGHDK and SYGVNS. The CDR3 reads CARAYEQYF. CDR3 DNA sequence: TGTGCCCGGGCCTACGAGCAGTACTTC.

The chain carries TRBV5-5 and TRBJ1-5; possible D gene TRBD1, 5 bases. The CDR3 is 13 residues long. Trimming cost V 0 bases and J 6 bases, with 7 bases left between them. The germline V gene encodes CDR1 SGHKS and CDR2 YYEKEE (reference sequence). CDR3 residues: CASSLGGAQPQHF. The CDR3, as DNA: TGTGCCAGCAGCTTGGGTGGGGCTCAGCCCCAGCATTTT.

The chain combines TRBV4-2 with TRBJ2-1; TRBD2 matches 10 bases. V was pared by 7 bases and J by 5 bases, with 5 bases of the junction left unmatched. Germline V gives CDR1 LGHNA, CDR2 YNFKEQ. The CDR3 covers 14 residues. Here the CDR3 DNA reads TGTGCCAGCAAGAGGACTAGCGGCCACAATGAGCAGTTCTTC. Residues: CASKRTSGHNEQFF.

The sample holds one count of this clone. The chain has TRBV9 and TRBJ1-4, with TRBD1 as a possible D gene (5 bases). V lost 1 base, J lost 8 bases, and 15 bases lay in between. The CDR3 covers 15 residues. CDR1 SGDLS and CDR2 YYNGEE come from the germline V gene. CDR3: CASSVNIGRGEKLFF. DNA for the CDR3: TGTGCCAGCAGCGTAAATATTGGGCGGGGGGAAAAACTGTTTTTT.

The rearrangement joins TRBV19 to TRBJ1-1; D gene uncertain. Germline lookup yields CDR1 LNHDA and CDR2 SQIVND (reference sequence). The V end lost 6 bases, the J end lost 4 bases, and 12 bases lay between the germline ends. The CDR3 consists of 13 residues. The CDR3 bases are TGTGCCAGTAGGAGAACAGAGACCACTGAAGCTTTCTTT. Translated, it gives CASRRTETTEAFF.

This clone was recorded a few times. V usage is TRBV30 and J usage is TRBJ2-7; D ambiguous. In germline, CDR1 is GTSNPN, CDR2 SVGIG (reference sequence). V dropped 4 bases and J dropped 2 bases, with 24 bases sitting between them. The CDR3 is 17 residues long. CDR3 coding DNA: TGTGCCTGGACCCCCCCCCTGGTGGGCAGGCCCCCCTACGAGCAGTACTTC. Protein product: CAWTPPLVGRPPYEQYF. Full variable domain (outside the CDR3, taken from reference TRBV30 and TRBJ2-7): SQTIHQWPATLVQPVGSPLSLECTVEGTSNPNLYWYRQAAGRGLQLLFYSVGIGQISSEVPQNLSASRPQDRQFILSSKKLLLSDSGFYLCAWTPPLVGRPPYEQYFGPGTRLTVT.

The V call is TRBV28, the J call TRBJ1-1, with unresolved D. V lost 6 bases and J lost 6, with 17 bases in between. Per germline, CDR1 MDHEN and CDR2 SYDVKM. The CDR3 spans 14 residues. Here the CDR3 DNA reads TGTGCCAGCAGCTTTACCTCTTCGGTAGCTGAAGCTTTCTTT. Its translation: CASSFTSSVAEAFF.